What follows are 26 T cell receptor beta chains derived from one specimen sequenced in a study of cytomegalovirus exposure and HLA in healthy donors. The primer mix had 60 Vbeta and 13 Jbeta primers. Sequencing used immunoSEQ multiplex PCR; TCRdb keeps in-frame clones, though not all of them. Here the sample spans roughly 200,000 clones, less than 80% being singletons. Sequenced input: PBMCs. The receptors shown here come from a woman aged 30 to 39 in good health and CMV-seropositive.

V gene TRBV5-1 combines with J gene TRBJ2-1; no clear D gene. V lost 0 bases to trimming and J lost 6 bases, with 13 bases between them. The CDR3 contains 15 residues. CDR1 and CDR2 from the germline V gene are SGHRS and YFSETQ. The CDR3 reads CASSLEAPGFNEQFF. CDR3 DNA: TGCGCCAGCAGCTTGGAAGCGCCCGGATTCAATGAGCAGTTCTTC.

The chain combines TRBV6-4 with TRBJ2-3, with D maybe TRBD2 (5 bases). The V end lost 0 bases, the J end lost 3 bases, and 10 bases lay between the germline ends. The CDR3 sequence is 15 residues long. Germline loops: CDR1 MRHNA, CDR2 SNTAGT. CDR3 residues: CASSDSDSPTDTQYF. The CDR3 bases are TGTGCCAGCAGTGACTCGGACTCTCCGACAGATACGCAGTATTTT.

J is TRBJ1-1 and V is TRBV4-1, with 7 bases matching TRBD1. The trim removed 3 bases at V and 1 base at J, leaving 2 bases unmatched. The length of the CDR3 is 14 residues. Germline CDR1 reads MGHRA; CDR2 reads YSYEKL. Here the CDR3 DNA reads TGCGCCAGCAGCCAGGACAGGCGGAACACTGAAGCTTTCTTT. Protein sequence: CASSQDRRNTEAFF.

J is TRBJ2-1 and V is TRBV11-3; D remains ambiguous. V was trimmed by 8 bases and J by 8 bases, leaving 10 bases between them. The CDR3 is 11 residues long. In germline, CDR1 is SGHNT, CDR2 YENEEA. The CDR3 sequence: CASAHRDEQFF. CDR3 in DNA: TGTGCCAGCGCCCATCGGGATGAGCAGTTCTTC.

The CDR3, as DNA: TGTGCCAGCAGCTCGGGACTTCCGAACACCGGGGAGCTGTTTTTT. Amino acid sequence: CASSSGLPNTGELFF. V and J are TRBV5-6 and TRBJ2-2; TRBD2 is a possible D gene (6 bases). The V gene lost 3 bases and the J gene lost 0 bases, with 9 bases spanning the gap. Germline V gene lookup returns CDR1 SGHDT and CDR2 YYEEEE. The CDR3 runs to 15 residues.

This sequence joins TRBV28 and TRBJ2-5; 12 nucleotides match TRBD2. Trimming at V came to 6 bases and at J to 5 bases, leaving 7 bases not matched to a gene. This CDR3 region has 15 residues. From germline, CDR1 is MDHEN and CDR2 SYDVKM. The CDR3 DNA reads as TGTGCCAGCAGCGAACGACTAGCGGGAGATGAGACCCAGTACTTC. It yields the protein CASSERLAGDETQYF.

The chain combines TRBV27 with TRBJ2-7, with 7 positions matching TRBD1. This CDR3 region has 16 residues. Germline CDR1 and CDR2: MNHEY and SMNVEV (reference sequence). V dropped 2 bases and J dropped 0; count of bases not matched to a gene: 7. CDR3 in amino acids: CASSLNGRDSSYEQYF. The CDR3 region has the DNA TGTGCCAGCAGTTTAAATGGCCGGGACAGCTCCTACGAGCAGTACTTC.

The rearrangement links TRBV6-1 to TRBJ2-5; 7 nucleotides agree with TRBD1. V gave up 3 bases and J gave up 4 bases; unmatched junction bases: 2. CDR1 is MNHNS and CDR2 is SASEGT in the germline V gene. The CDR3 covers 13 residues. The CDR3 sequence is CASSEGQLETQYF. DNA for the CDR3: TGTGCCAGCAGTGAGGGACAGTTAGAGACCCAGTACTTC.

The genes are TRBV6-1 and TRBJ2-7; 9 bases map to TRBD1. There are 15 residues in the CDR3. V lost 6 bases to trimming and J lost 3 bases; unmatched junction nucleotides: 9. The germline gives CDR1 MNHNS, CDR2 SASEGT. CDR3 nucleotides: TGTGCCAGCAGGGGCCTGGGACAGGGCGGCTACGAGCAGTACTTC. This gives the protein CASRGLGQGGYEQYF.

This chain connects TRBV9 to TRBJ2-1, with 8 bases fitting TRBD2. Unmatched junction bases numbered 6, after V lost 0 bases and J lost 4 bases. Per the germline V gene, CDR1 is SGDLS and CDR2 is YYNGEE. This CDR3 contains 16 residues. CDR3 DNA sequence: TGTGCCAGCAGCGTAGCCGGGACTAGTGCGTACAATGAGCAGTTCTTC. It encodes CASSVAGTSAYNEQFF.

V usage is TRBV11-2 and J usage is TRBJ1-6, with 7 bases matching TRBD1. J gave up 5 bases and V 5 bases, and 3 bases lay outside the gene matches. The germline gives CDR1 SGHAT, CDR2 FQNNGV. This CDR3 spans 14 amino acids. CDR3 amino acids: CASSRQGDNSPLHF. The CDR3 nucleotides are TGTGCCAGCAGCCGACAGGGCGATAATTCACCCCTCCACTTT.

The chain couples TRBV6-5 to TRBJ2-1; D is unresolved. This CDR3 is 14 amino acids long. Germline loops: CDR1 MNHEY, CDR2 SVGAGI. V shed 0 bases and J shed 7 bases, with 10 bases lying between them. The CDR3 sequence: CASSYSSHSNEQFF. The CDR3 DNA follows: TGTGCCAGCAGTTACTCGTCGCATAGTAATGAGCAGTTCTTC.

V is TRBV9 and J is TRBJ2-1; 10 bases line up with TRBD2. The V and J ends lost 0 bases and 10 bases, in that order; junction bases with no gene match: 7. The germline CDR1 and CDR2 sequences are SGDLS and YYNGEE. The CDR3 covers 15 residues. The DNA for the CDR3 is TGTGCCAGCAGCGTAGAACTAGCGGGAACTAGGGAGCAGTTCTTC. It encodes CASSVELAGTREQFF.

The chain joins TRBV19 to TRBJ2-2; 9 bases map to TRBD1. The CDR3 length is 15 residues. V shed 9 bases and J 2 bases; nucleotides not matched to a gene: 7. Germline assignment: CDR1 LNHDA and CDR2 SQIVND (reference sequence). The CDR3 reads CASSQGQGNTGELFF. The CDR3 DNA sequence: TGTGCCAGCTCTCAGGGACAGGGCAACACCGGGGAGCTGTTTTTT.

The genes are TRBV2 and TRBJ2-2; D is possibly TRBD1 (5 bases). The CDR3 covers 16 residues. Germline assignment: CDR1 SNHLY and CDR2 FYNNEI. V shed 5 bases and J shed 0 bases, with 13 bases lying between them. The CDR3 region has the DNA TGTGCCAGCAGTCGTCGTGGACATTCGAACACCGGGGAGCTGTTTTTT. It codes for CASSRRGHSNTGELFF.

The CDR3 is CASSPPGGSMNTEAFF. The DNA for the CDR3 is TGTGCCAGCTCACCACCGGGGGGTAGCATGAACACTGAAGCTTTCTTT. V is TRBV18 and J is TRBJ1-1; the D gene is possibly TRBD1 (5 bases). Germline V lookup: CDR1 KGHSH, CDR2 LQKENI. CDR3 length: 16 amino acids. V shed 0 bases and J shed 0 bases, with 11 bases lying between them.

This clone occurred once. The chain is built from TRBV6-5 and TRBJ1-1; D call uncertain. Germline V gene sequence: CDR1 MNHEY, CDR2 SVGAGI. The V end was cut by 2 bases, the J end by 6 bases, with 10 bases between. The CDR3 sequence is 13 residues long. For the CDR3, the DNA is TGTGCCAGCAGTTACGGGTTTCGGGCTGAAGCTTTCTTT. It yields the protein CASSYGFRAEAFF.

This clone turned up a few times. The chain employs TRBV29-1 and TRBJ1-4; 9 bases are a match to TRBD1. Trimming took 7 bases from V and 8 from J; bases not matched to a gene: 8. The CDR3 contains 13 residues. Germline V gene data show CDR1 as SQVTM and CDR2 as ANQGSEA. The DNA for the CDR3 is TGCAGCGCCGCCGGACAGGGGAGGGAAAAACTGTTTTTT. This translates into CSAAGQGREKLFF. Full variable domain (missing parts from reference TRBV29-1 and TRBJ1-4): SAVISQKPSRDICQRGTSLTIQCQVDSQVTMMFWYRQQPGQSLTLIATANQGSEATYESGFVIDKFPISRPNLTFSTLTVSNMSPEDSSIYLCSAAGQGREKLFFGSGTQLSVL.

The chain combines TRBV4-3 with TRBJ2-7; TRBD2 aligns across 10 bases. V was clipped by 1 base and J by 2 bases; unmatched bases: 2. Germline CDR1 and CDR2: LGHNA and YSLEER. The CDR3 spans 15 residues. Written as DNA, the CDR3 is TGCGCCAGCAGCCAAGGTACTAGCGGGACCTACGAGCAGTACTTC. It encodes CASSQGTSGTYEQYF.

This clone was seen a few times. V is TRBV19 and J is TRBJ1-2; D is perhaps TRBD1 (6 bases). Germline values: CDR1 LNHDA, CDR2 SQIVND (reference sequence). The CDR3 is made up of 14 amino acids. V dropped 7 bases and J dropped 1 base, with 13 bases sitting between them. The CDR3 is CASNPGQYNYGYTF. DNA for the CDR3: TGTGCCAGTAATCCTGGACAGTATAACTATGGCTACACCTTC.

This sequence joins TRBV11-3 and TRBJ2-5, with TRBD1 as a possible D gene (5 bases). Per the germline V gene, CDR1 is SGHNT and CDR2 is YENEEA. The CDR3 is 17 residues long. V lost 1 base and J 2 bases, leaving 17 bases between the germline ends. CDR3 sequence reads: CASSLVPLRVIQETQYF. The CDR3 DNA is TGTGCCAGCAGCTTAGTACCTCTCAGGGTGATACAAGAGACCCAGTACTTC. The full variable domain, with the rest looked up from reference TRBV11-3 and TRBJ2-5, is EAGVVQSPRYKIIEKKQPVAFWCNPISGHNTLYWYLQNLGQGPELLIRYENEEAVDDSQLPKDRFSAERLKGVDSTLKIQPAELGDSAVYLCASSLVPLRVIQETQYFGPGTRLLVL.

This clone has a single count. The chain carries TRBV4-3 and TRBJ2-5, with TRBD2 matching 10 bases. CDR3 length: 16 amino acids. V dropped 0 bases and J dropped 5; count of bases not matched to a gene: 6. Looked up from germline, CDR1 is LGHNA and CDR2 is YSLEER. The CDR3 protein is CASSQDHSGRIETQYF. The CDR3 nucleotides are TGCGCCAGCAGCCAAGATCATAGCGGGAGGATTGAGACCCAGTACTTC.

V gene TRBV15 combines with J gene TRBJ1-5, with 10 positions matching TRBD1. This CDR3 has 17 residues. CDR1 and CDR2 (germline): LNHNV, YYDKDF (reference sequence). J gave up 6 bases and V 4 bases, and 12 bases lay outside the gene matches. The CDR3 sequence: CATSKFLGQGMGQPQHF. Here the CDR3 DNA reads TGTGCCACCAGCAAGTTTTTGGGACAGGGGATGGGTCAGCCCCAGCATTTT.

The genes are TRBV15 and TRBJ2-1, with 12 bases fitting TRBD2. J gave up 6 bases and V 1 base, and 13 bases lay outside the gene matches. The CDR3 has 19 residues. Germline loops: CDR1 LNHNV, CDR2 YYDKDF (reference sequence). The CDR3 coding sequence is TGTGCCACCAGCAGAGGGGTGACTAGCGGGAGAACCCCCCCCAATGAGCAGTTCTTC. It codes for CATSRGVTSGRTPPNEQFF.

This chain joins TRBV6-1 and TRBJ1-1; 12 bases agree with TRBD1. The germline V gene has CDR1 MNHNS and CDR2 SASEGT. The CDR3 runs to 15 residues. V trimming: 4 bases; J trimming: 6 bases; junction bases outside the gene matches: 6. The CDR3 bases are TGTGCCAGCAGTGGGTCGGGACAGGGGGCTCCTGAAGCTTTCTTT. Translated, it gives CASSGSGQGAPEAFF.

The CDR3 sequence: CASRRRQVHEQYF. The CDR3 nucleotides read TGTGCCAGCAGGCGGAGGCAGGTCCACGAGCAGTACTTC. V usage is TRBV5-6 and J usage is TRBJ2-7, with D tentatively TRBD2 (5 bases). CDR3 length: 13 amino acids. Germline values: CDR1 SGHDT, CDR2 YYEEEE. Trimming pared 5 bases from V and 5 bases from J, leaving 14 bases between. The full variable domain, its missing parts supplied by reference TRBV5-6 and TRBJ2-7, is DAGVTQSPTHLIKTRGQQVTLRCSPKSGHDTVSWYQQALGQGPQFIFQYYEEEERQRGNFPDRFSGHQFPNYSSELNVNALLLGDSALYLCASRRRQVHEQYFGPGTRLTVT.